The 26 T cell receptor beta chains in this list originate from one sample, sequenced in a study of untreated major depressive disorder. Study-level findings and limits: Compared with controls, depressed patients showed more TRBV05-01 (Vbeta 5.1) usage in CD4+ T cells.

Measured with immunoSEQ multiplex PCR; TCRdb has only the in-frame clones, and not every one. The profile covers approximately 25,000 clones, with 90% to 95% appearing a single time and 0.7% to 0.85% taken by the ten largest. For these TCRs, the target antigens are not known. The sequenced sample consisted of CD4+ T cells from PBMCs. These receptors were taken from a woman in her twenties or thirties with major depressive disorder.

This chain uses TRBV11-3 with TRBJ2-1; TRBD1 matches 7 bases. This CDR3 has 14 amino acids. The junction had 9 bases not matched to a gene; V was cut back by 5 bases and J by 8 bases. Germline V gives CDR1 SGHNT, CDR2 YENEEA. The CDR3 coding sequence is TGTGCCAGCAGCCCACTGGGACAGATCGATGAGCAGTTCTTC. Its translation is CASSPLGQIDEQFF.

V usage is TRBV23-1 and J usage is TRBJ1-6; 8 bases map to TRBD1. TRBV23-1 falls under the ORF class, with uncertain function. Unmatched junction bases numbered 5, after V lost 8 bases and J lost 5 bases. The CDR3 is made up of 14 amino acids. The CDR3 region has the DNA TGCGCCAGCTCGTGGGGACAGGATAATTCACCCCTCCACTTT. Translating it yields CASSWGQDNSPLHF.

This sequence joins TRBV7-6 and TRBJ2-3; D is possibly TRBD2 (7 bases). With 2 bases removed from V and 2 bases from J, the gap between germline ends came to 17 bases. The CDR3 consists of 17 residues. The germline CDR1 and CDR2 sequences are SGHVS and FNYEAQ. The CDR3 DNA reads TGTGCCAGCAGCTTACTGGGCGGGGGCCGAGACACAGATACGCAGTATTTT. Translating gives CASSLLGGGRDTDTQYF.

V and J are TRBV9 and TRBJ2-7; the match to TRBD1 covers 9 bases. There are 15 residues in the CDR3. Germline V gene lookup returns CDR1 SGDLS and CDR2 YYNGEE. Trimming at V came to 0 bases and at J to 5 bases, leaving 6 bases not matched to a gene. The CDR3 nucleotides read TGTGCCAGCAGCGTAGGGGGGACAGGGTACCACGAGCAGTACTTC. Translated: CASSVGGTGYHEQYF.

This chain uses TRBV5-1 with TRBJ1-1; D unresolved. Trimming cost V 0 bases and J 5 bases, with 8 bases left between them. CDR3 length equals 13 residues. Germline V CDR1 and CDR2: SGHRS, YFSETQ. The CDR3 bases are TGCGCCAGCAGCTTGGTCAGCGGGACTGAAGCTTTCTTT. Translation: CASSLVSGTEAFF.

J is TRBJ2-7 and V is TRBV15; TRBD1 aligns across 7 bases. CDR3 length equals 16 residues. With 1 base clipped from V and 5 bases from J, the junction kept 11 bases outside the gene matches. The germline CDR1 and CDR2 sequences are LNHNV and YYDKDF (reference sequence). The CDR3 sequence is CATSRVFNRGQDEQYF. CDR3 in DNA: TGTGCCACCAGCAGAGTTTTTAACAGGGGTCAAGACGAGCAGTACTTC. Together with reference TRBV15 and TRBJ2-7, the CDR3 gives the full variable domain: DAMVIQNPRYQVTQFGKPVTLSCSQTLNHNVMYWYQQKSSQAPKLLFHYYDKDFNNEADTPDNFQSRRPNTSFCFLDIRSPGLGDTAMYLCATSRVFNRGQDEQYFGPGTRLTVT.

CDR3 sequence reads: CASSTTPDYGYTF. The CDR3 DNA follows: TGTGCCAGCAGTACCACCCCAGACTATGGCTACACCTTC. The chain employs TRBV28 and TRBJ1-2; the D is unclear. V was clipped by 5 bases and J by 3 bases, with 10 bases between them. The CDR3 sequence is 13 residues long. Germline values: CDR1 MDHEN, CDR2 SYDVKM.

The V call is TRBV19, the J call TRBJ1-1, with a weak D call TRBD1 (5 bases). CDR3 length: 16 amino acids. The ends were cut back, 5 bases at V and 0 bases at J, with 16 bases in the middle. CDR1 is LNHDA and CDR2 is SQIVND in the germline V gene (reference sequence). In DNA, the CDR3 is TGTGCCAGTAGTCCACCACGTCAGGGCATGAACACTGAAGCTTTCTTT. Translated: CASSPPRQGMNTEAFF.

The chain uses TRBV9 and TRBJ2-5, with unresolved D. Germline assignment: CDR1 SGDLS and CDR2 YYNGEE. Deletions cut 0 bases from V and 0 bases from J, with 3 bases between. The CDR3 has 13 amino acids. Here the CDR3 DNA reads TGTGCCAGCAGCGTAGGGAACCAAGAGACCCAGTACTTC. Protein sequence: CASSVGNQETQYF. Complete variable domain (other parts from reference TRBV9 and TRBJ2-5): DSGVTQTPKHLITATGQRVTLRCSPRSGDLSVYWYQQSLDQGLQFLIQYYNGEERAKGNILERFSAQQFPDLHSELNLSSLELGDSALYFCASSVGNQETQYFGPGTRLLVL.

The chain recombines TRBV5-6 with TRBJ2-1; D unresolved. Trimming removed 0 bases at V and 3 bases at J, with 13 bases between. The CDR3 runs 16 residues. From germline, CDR1 is SGHDT and CDR2 YYEEEE. For the CDR3, the DNA is TGTGCCAGCAGCTTGGTTGGGGTGGGCCGCTACAATGAGCAGTTCTTC. This sequence encodes CASSLVGVGRYNEQFF.

As to this clone: The conserved closing phenylalanine or tryptophan is absent in this CDR3, likely reflecting a read error. The DNA is omitted, as the CDR3 cannot be located on it reliably, and the CDR3 follows TCRdb's listing. The rearrangement joins TRBV11-3 to TRBJ2-7; the D segment call TRBD2 is taken from the table without a DNA check. Germline lookup yields CDR1 SGHNT and CDR2 YENEEA. The CDR3 is 12 amino acids long, termini counted. CDR3 sequence: CASSLAHWTSGD.

This chain uses TRBV11-3 with TRBJ2-3, with 8 bases that match TRBD2. Trimming cost V 1 base and J 5 bases; bases outside gene matches: 5. Germline lookup yields CDR1 SGHNT and CDR2 YENEEA. The CDR3 has 15 residues. The DNA for the CDR3 is TGTGCCAGCAGCTTAGCGGGGGGGCCGATAGATACGCAGTATTTT. It codes for CASSLAGGPIDTQYF.

The chain employs TRBV29-1 and TRBJ1-2; 7 nucleotides match TRBD1. Germline V gene data show CDR1 as SQVTM and CDR2 as ANQGSEA. This CDR3 contains 14 residues. The V gene end was trimmed by 7 bases and the J gene end by 3 bases; junction bases not matched to a gene: 11. In nucleotides, the CDR3 is TGCAGCGCCCGCGCGACAGGGTTTTACTATGGCTACACCTTC. Translated, it gives CSARATGFYYGYTF.

CDR3 DNA: TGCGCCAGCAGCCAAGACCGGACTAGCGGGAGGGTACCCTACGAGCAGTACTTC. Translating gives CASSQDRTSGRVPYEQYF. The V and J genes are TRBV4-3 and TRBJ2-7, with 15 nucleotides matching TRBD2. CDR3 size: 18 residues. V was pared by 0 bases and J by 2 bases, with 5 bases of the junction left unmatched. The germline gives CDR1 LGHNA, CDR2 YSLEER.

The chain joins TRBV7-6 to TRBJ2-3; 7 nucleotides align to TRBD2. Germline V gene data show CDR1 as SGHVS and CDR2 as FNYEAQ. The CDR3 runs to 15 residues. The J segment lost 5 bases and the V segment lost 5 bases, leaving 10 bases of the junction unmatched. In DNA form, the CDR3 reads TGTGCCAGCAGCATTACGGCGCTAGCGGTAGATACGCAGTATTTT. Protein sequence: CASSITALAVDTQYF.

In this sample, this clone turned up once. The V call is TRBV28, the J call TRBJ2-7; D remains unclear. The V gene's germline CDR1 is MDHEN and CDR2 SYDVKM. V was trimmed by 2 bases and J by 2 bases, leaving 10 bases between them. The CDR3 has 14 amino acids. In DNA, the CDR3 is TGTGCCAGCAGTTTAATTGTAGCCCCCTACGAGCAGTACTTC. It yields the protein CASSLIVAPYEQYF. Variable domain in full (rest from reference TRBV28 and TRBJ2-7): DVKVTQSSRYLVKRTGEKVFLECVQDMDHENMFWYRQDPGLGLRLIYFSYDVKMKEKGDIPEGYSVSREKKERFSLILESASTNQTSMYLCASSLIVAPYEQYFGPGTRLTVT.

This chain uses TRBV7-9 with TRBJ2-5, with TRBD2 as a possible D gene (5 bases). Deletions cut 3 bases from V and 1 base from J, with 9 bases between. Germline V gives CDR1 SEHNR, CDR2 FQNEAQ (reference sequence). The CDR3 totals 14 residues. The CDR3 DNA follows: TGTGCCAGCAGCTTCGAGAGGGCCCAAGAGACCCAGTACTTC. The encoded protein is CASSFERAQETQYF.

The chain carries TRBV5-4 and TRBJ1-2; D is possibly TRBD1 (5 bases). Germline-derived CDR1 and CDR2 are SGHNT and YYREEE (reference sequence). This CDR3 has 12 amino acids. The V end was cut by 5 bases, the J end by 4 bases, with 9 bases between. CDR3 in DNA: TGTGCCAGCAGTTCCGACAGCTATGGCTACACCTTC. Protein sequence: CASSSDSYGYTF.

The V and J genes are TRBV21-1 and TRBJ1-5; the tabulated D call, TRBD1, remains unverified against the DNA. TRBV21-1 is reported as a pseudogene. This CDR3 has 18 amino acids. The DNA for the CDR3 is TGTGCCAGCAACAACAGCATATCACCAGGACAGCTCAATCAGCCCCAGCATTTT. Translated: CASNNSISPGQLNQPQHF.

The chain links TRBV27 to TRBJ1-5, with unresolved D. Germline CDR1 MNHEY, CDR2 SMNVEV (reference sequence). V shed 8 bases and J shed 3 bases, with 17 bases lying between them. The CDR3 loop spans 15 amino acids. The CDR3 loop reads CASGRVDGYNQPQHF. The DNA of the CDR3 is TGTGCCAGCGGACGGGTGGACGGCTACAATCAGCCCCAGCATTTT.

The J gene is TRBJ2-3, the V gene TRBV15; D gene uncertain. Germline V lookup: CDR1 LNHNV, CDR2 YYDKDF (reference sequence). The CDR3 has 12 residues. Deletions cut 5 bases from V and 3 bases from J, with 6 bases between. The CDR3 loop is CATSLGTDTQYF. The CDR3 DNA is TGTGCCACCAGCCTTGGGACAGATACGCAGTATTTT.

This clone was observed a single time. The chain is built from TRBV10-3 and TRBJ2-3, with 7 bases aligning to TRBD1. Germline V gives CDR1 ENHRY, CDR2 SYGVKD. Trimming at V came to 10 bases and at J to 0 bases, leaving 7 bases not matched to a gene. The CDR3 runs to 14 residues. CDR3 DNA sequence: TGTGCCACTGAGGGGGCCCCTAGCACAGATACGCAGTATTTT. Translated: CATEGAPSTDTQYF.

The chain couples TRBV5-1 to TRBJ2-7; 9 bases fit TRBD1. The CDR3 is 14 residues long. CDR1 and CDR2 (germline): SGHRS, YFSETQ. The V gene end was trimmed by 2 bases and the J gene end by 10 bases; junction bases not matched to a gene: 10. The DNA for the CDR3 is TGCGCCAGCAGCTTAGAGGGACAGGGAAGTCCTCAGTACTTC. Its protein is CASSLEGQGSPQYF.

The genes are TRBV7-8 and TRBJ1-3; D may be TRBD1 (6 bases). The CDR3 runs to 14 residues. Germline V gene lookup returns CDR1 SGHVS and CDR2 FQNEAQ. The V end lost 5 bases, the J end lost 4 bases, and 12 bases lay between the germline ends. CDR3 in amino acids: CASSVTGLGNTIYF. CDR3 coding DNA: TGTGCCAGCAGCGTAACAGGGTTGGGAAACACCATATATTTT.

The chain recombines TRBV19 with TRBJ1-5, with D hard to call. Germline CDR1 LNHDA, CDR2 SQIVND (reference sequence). V was clipped by 5 bases and J by 0 bases, with 8 bases between them. This CDR3 contains 14 residues. CDR3 in DNA: TGTGCCAGTAGTCCCGGAACTAGCAATCAGCCCCAGCATTTT. Protein: CASSPGTSNQPQHF.

The chain employs TRBV19 and TRBJ1-1, with TRBD1 as a possible D gene (6 bases). V gave up 3 bases and J gave up 1 base, with 18 bases separating them. Germline CDR1 reads LNHDA; CDR2 reads SQIVND (reference sequence). The CDR3 contains 17 residues. The CDR3 DNA sequence: TGTGCCAGTAGTATCCAGGGGCTCACGATCTCGAACACTGAAGCTTTCTTT. Translating it yields CASSIQGLTISNTEAFF.